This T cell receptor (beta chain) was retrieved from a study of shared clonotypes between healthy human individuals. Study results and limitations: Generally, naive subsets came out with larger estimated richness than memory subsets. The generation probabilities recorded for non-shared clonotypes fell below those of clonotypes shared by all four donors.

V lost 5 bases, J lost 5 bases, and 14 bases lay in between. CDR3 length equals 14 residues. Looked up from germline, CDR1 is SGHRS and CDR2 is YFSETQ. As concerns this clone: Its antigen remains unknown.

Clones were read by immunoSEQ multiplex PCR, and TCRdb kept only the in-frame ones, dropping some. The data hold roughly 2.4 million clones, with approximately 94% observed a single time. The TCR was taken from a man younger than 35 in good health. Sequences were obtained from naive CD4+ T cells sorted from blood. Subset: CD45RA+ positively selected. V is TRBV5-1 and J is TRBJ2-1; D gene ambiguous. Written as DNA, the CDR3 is TGCGCCAGCAGTCCAGACACCAGGAACAATGAGCAGTTCTTC. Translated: CASSPDTRNNEQFF. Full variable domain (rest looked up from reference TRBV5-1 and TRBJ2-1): KAGVTQTPRYLIKTRGQQVTLSCSPISGHRSVSWYQQTPGQGLQFLFEYFSETQRNKGNFPGRFSGRQFSNSRSEMNVSTLELGDSALYLCASSPDTRNNEQFFGPGTRLTVL.